This TCR beta chain was sequenced in a study of cytomegalovirus exposure and HLA in healthy donors. About this clone: Its antigen is not known.

It was with 60 Vbeta and 13 Jbeta primers that the PCR ran. Libraries were prepared by immunoSEQ multiplex PCR; TCRdb keeps only in-frame clonotypes and omits some of them. In the table there are roughly 110,000 clones, around 76% of which are singletons. V shed 2 bases, J shed 6 bases, and the junction held 7 bases outside the gene matches. Germline V gene data show CDR1 as MDHEN and CDR2 as SYDVKM. This CDR3 is 14 amino acids long. Overall study results and limits: With DRB1 most and HLA-C fewest, TCR association rates differed between HLA loci in a later analysis. Several of the most significant clusters appeared, in a later analysis, to be linked to common viral pathogens.

V and J are TRBV28 and TRBJ2-7; 7 bases fit TRBD1. The sequence came from a woman between 45 and 65 years old in good health and CMV-seropositive. Specimen: PBMCs. The CDR3: CASSLETGYGEQYF. In DNA form, the CDR3 reads TGTGCCAGCAGTTTAGAGACAGGGTACGGCGAGCAGTACTTC.